The present T cell receptor (beta chain) was sequenced within a study of blood T cells in healthy people across ages. This CDR3 is built from 16 residues. The germline V gene has CDR1 MNHNS and CDR2 SASEGT. Trimming left V 0 bases short and J 4 bases short, with 15 bases between. Broader study findings: Older age went with lower TCR beta diversity per million T cells, in a roughly linear way.

No fewer than 7 million PBMCs went into each sample. As regards this clonotype: Its antigen remains unidentified.

Combining a sample-barcoded 5' primer with a J-beta primer mix, a second PCR ran for roughly 6 to 12 cycles. TCRdb fed the 5' RACE reads into MiXCR, producing one record per CDR3 protein. The repertoire has around 1.5 million distinct CDR3 sequences, around 39% of them found once; the top ten carry approximately 7.9%. Source material: blood. The rearrangement joins TRBV6-1 to TRBJ2-5, with D maybe TRBD1 (6 bases). The clonotype originates from a woman aged 18-29 years in good health. CDR3 loop: CASSEAPRTEGETQYF. Here the CDR3 DNA reads TGTGCCAGCAGTGAAGCGCCCCGGACAGAAGGAGAGACCCAGTACTTC.